The source of this T cell receptor beta chain is a study of control samples from healthy donors and cancer patients. With 10 bases clipped from V and 7 bases from J, the junction kept 9 bases outside the gene matches. Germline values: CDR1 KGHDR, CDR2 SFDVKD. The CDR3 consists of 12 residues. Data came from immunoSEQ multiplex PCR; TCRdb stores just in-frame clones and leaves some out. The sample shows roughly 170,000 clones, about 93% of them seen only once. The chain joins TRBV24-1 to TRBJ2-7; 7 nucleotides line up with TRBD1. This clonotype was sampled from a man between 18 and 29 years old in good health. Sequences were obtained from blood. CDR3 in DNA: TGTGCCACTGGACAGGCCCTTGGGGAGCAGTACTTC. Its protein is CATGQALGEQYF.